The 8 T cell receptor beta chains presented below share a single source sample, sequenced in a study of T cells in women clearing cervical HPV infection. This table comes from immunoSEQ multiplex PCR, and its TCRdb copy is limited to in-frame clones, with some not included. The table for this sample gives about 29,000 clones. The sequenced sample was blood buffy coat. These TCRs come from a woman between 18 and 69 years old with a cervical HPV16 infection that either progressed to CIN3+ or cleared (not recorded which).

This clone is classed as large by frequency. The sequenced fragment ends 3 residues before the CDR3 boundary, so the rest is inferred from the germline J gene. The rearrangement joins TRBV20-1 to TRBJ2-7; D is tentatively TRBD1 or TRBD2 (5 bases each). Between the trimmed V and J ends, which lost 1 base and 6 bases, there was a span of 16 bases. The V gene's germline CDR1 is DFQATT and CDR2 SNEGSKA (reference sequence). CDR3 length: 14 amino acids. The CDR3 loop reads CSARVPLGESEQYF. CDR3 DNA, as far as it was read: TGCAGTGCTAGAGTCCCTCTAGGGGAGAGCGAG.

On this clone itself: The CDR3 end is not reached by the read, which stops 3 residues before it; the germline J gene fills it in. This chain uses TRBV12-3 or TRBV12-4 with TRBJ2-7; 9 nucleotides match TRBD1. J was trimmed by 5 bases and V by 5 bases; bases with no gene match: 7. The CDR3 covers 14 residues. The sequenced part of the CDR3 DNA is TGTGCCAGCAGTCCCGGGACAGGGACCCACGAG. This sequence encodes CASSPGTGTHE. The complete CDR3 protein is CASSPGTGTHEQYF.

Of note for this clone: The read halts 3 residues ahead of the CDR3 end, with the missing end drawn from the germline J gene. The chain uses TRBV19 and TRBJ2-7; 10 bases fit TRBD1. V dropped 5 bases and J dropped 5; count of bases not matched to a gene: 6. CDR1 and CDR2 from the germline V gene are LNHDA and SQIVND (reference sequence). The CDR3 totals 14 residues. CDR3 amino acids: CASSPQTGGHEQYF. Incomplete CDR3 DNA: TGTGCCAGTAGTCCTCAGACAGGGGGCCACGAG.

As to this clone: The CDR3 extends 3 residues past the end of the read, so its final part is completed from the germline J gene. V usage is TRBV20-1 and J usage is TRBJ2-3; D not resolved. This CDR3 has 15 residues. Germline assignment: CDR1 DFQATT and CDR2 SNEGSKA (reference sequence). The covered CDR3 bases are TGCAGTGCTAGGCGGCGCAGCAATAGCAATCAGCCG. Protein sequence: CSARRRSNSNQP. The CDR3 as a whole reads CSARRRSNSNQPQYF.

Note on this clone: The read falls 3 residues short of the CDR3 end, and the missing part is taken from the germline J gene. The chain joins TRBV18 to TRBJ2-3; 9 nucleotides agree with TRBD1. The CDR3 spans 13 residues. Looked up from germline, CDR1 is KGHSH and CDR2 is LQKENI. V lost 6 bases to trimming and J lost 3 bases; unmatched junction nucleotides: 1. Partial CDR3 DNA: TGTGCCAGCTCCGACAGGGGGACAGATACG. This encodes CASSDRGTDT. The entire CDR3 sequence reads CASSDRGTDTQYF.

Notes on this clone: The read terminates 3 residues ahead of where the CDR3 ends, so the germline J gene completes it. The genes are TRBV19 and TRBJ1-5; D possibly corresponds to TRBD1 (5 bases). Trimming removed 3 bases at V and 8 bases at J, with 8 bases between. The CDR3 runs to 12 residues. Germline V gene sequence: CDR1 LNHDA, CDR2 SQIVND (reference sequence). The CDR3 region is CASSIRGEPQHF. The CDR3 bases that were read are TGTGCCAGTAGTATCCGGGGGGAGCCC.

Of note for this clone: The missing CDR3 end, 3 residues past where the read stops, is filled in from the germline J gene. J is TRBJ1-1 and V is TRBV18; D is uncertain. CDR3 size: 16 residues. With 1 base removed from V and 4 bases from J, the gap between germline ends came to 16 bases. Germline V gene data show CDR1 as KGHSH and CDR2 as LQKENI. The sequenced part of the CDR3 DNA is TGTGCCAGCTCACCACTCCTCAGGTTAGAGGGCACTGAA. It translates to CASSPLLRLEGTE. The entire CDR3 is CASSPLLRLEGTEAFF.

Note on this clone: The read halts 3 residues ahead of the CDR3 end, with the missing end drawn from the germline J gene. V and J are TRBV20-1 and TRBJ1-4; D might be TRBD1 (6 bases). The CDR3 sequence is 12 residues long. V lost 8 bases and J 8 bases, leaving 15 bases between the germline ends. Germline lookup yields CDR1 DFQATT and CDR2 SNEGSKA (reference sequence). CDR3 amino acids: CSTTLTGEKLFF. The sequenced CDR3 bases are TGCAGTACAACCCTTACAGGGGAAAAA.